This T cell receptor (beta chain) was captured in a study of blood T cell repertoires in COVID-19. Whole-study context: The origin of the acute and convalescent COVID-19 samples was the United States, Italy and Spain. T cells, B-cell-depleted T cells, or PBMCs provided the cDNA or gDNA that served as material.

Authors' processing steps: The authors estimated nucleated cell counts from reference gene primer amplification. Using immunoSEQ multiplex PCR, the repertoire was profiled, and TCRdb retains in-frame clones only, with some absent. D and trimming were read from the DNA, whereas the V and J calls and clone size are those reported in that table. The table shows over 130,000 clones, with roughly 86% occurring only once. Cohorts were assigned according to the clinical history that participants reported. Trimming left V 0 bases short and J 5 bases short, with 8 bases between. The germline V gene encodes CDR1 SGDLS and CDR2 YYNGEE. This CDR3 spans 13 amino acids.

Sequencing was performed on PBMCs or T cells enriched from blood (not recorded which). The receptor comes from a woman in her forties or fifties with acute COVID-19. This chain uses TRBV9 with TRBJ2-5; D is possibly TRBD1 (5 bases). In DNA, the CDR3 is TGTGCCAGCAGCGTAGGGGGCTGGGAGACCCAGTACTTC. Translation: CASSVGGWETQYF.